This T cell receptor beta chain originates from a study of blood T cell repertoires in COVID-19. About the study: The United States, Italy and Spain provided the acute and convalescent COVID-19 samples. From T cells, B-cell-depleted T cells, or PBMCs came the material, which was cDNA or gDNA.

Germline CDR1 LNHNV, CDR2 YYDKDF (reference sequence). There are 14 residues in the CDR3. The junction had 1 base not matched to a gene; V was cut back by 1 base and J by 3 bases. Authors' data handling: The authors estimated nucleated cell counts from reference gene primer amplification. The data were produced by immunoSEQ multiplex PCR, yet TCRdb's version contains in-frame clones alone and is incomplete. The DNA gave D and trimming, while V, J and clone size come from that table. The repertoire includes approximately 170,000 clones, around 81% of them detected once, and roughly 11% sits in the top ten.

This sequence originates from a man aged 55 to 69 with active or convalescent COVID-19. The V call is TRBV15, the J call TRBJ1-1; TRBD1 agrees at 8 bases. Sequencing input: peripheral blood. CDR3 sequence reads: CATSRAGGYTEAFF. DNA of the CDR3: TGTGCCACCAGCAGAGCAGGGGGCTACACTGAAGCTTTCTTT.